This T cell receptor beta chain was identified during a study of shared clonotypes between healthy human individuals. This CDR3 has 14 residues. Germline CDR1 is SGHTA and CDR2 is FQGNSA. V shed 2 bases and J shed 0 bases, with 4 bases lying between them. Everyone who donated was a Caucasian adult who lived in Nashville, Tennessee. Several immunoSEQ plates held equal portions of the genomic DNA taken from each subset. Assay: immunoSEQ multiplex PCR; the TCRdb copy retains only in-frame clones and omits some. The sample includes 450,000 to 500,000 clones, roughly 80% of them seen just once. This sequence joins TRBV7-2 and TRBJ2-2; unclear D gene. The sequenced sample was PBMCs. The sequence derives from a woman aged 40 to 50 in good health. Some clones in this sample may be carry-over from other donors' samples. DNA of the CDR3: TGTGCCAGCAGCTTATTAGCGAACACCGGGGAGCTGTTTTTT. It translates to CASSLLANTGELFF.